This T cell receptor beta chain is from a study of shared clonotypes between healthy human individuals. Repertoires were generated with immunoSEQ multiplex PCR, while TCRdb's copy carries only in-frame clones and drops some. The sample holds around 550,000 clones, 90% to 95% seen once. Naivety among CD8 cells was defined by CD45RO negativity and positive CCR7 selection, thereby excluding terminally differentiated effector memory CD45RA+ cells. The germline CDR1 and CDR2 sequences are KGHSH and LQKENI. The ends lost 2 bases at V and 2 bases at J; junction bases unmatched: 1. This CDR3 has 14 residues.

The receptor was isolated from a woman aged 25 to 39 in good health. Material: naive CD8+ T cells sorted from blood. This sequence joins TRBV18 and TRBJ2-7, with TRBD2 identical over 9 bases. Here the CDR3 DNA reads TGTGCCAGCTCACCAGTAGCGGGAGCCTACGAGCAGTACTTC. Protein product: CASSPVAGAYEQYF.